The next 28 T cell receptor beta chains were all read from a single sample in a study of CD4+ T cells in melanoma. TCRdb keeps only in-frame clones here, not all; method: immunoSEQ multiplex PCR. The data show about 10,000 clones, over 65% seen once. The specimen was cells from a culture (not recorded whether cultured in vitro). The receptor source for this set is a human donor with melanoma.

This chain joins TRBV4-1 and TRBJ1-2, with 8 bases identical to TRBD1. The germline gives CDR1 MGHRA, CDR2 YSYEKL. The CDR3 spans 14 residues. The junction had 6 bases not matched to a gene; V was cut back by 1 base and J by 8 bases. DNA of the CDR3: TGCGCCAGCAGCCAAGGGACAGGGACGCGAGGCTACACCTTC. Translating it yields CASSQGTGTRGYTF.

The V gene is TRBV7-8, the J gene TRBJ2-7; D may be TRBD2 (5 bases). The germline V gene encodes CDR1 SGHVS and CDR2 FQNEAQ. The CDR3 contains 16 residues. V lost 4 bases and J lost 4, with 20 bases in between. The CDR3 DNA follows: TGTGCCAGCAGCTCGCGGGTGGGTAGCCCCGGGTACGAGCAGTACTTC. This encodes CASSSRVGSPGYEQYF.

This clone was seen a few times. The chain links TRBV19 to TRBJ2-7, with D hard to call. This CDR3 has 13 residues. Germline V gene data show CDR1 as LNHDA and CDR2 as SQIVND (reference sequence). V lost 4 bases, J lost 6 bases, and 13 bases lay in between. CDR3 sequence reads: CASSNGRYAEQYF. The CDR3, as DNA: TGTGCCAGTAGTAACGGCAGGTATGCCGAGCAGTACTTC. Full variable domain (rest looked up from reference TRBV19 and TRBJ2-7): DGGITQSPKYLFRKEGQNVTLSCEQNLNHDAMYWYRQDPGQGLRLIYYSQIVNDFQKGDIAEGYSVSREKKESFPLTVTSAQKNPTAFYLCASSNGRYAEQYFGPGTRLTVT.

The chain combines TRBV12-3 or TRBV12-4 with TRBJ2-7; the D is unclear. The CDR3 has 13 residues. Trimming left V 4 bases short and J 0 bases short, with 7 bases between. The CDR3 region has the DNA TGTGCCAGCAGTTGGGCCTACTCCTACGAGCAGTACTTC. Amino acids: CASSWAYSYEQYF.

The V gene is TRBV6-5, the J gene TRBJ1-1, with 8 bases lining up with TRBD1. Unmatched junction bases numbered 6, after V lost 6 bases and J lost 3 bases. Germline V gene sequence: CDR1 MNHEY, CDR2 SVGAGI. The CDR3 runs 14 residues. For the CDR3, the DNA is TGTGCCAGCAGGGACAGGGCGCGGGACACTGAAGCTTTCTTT. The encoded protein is CASRDRARDTEAFF.

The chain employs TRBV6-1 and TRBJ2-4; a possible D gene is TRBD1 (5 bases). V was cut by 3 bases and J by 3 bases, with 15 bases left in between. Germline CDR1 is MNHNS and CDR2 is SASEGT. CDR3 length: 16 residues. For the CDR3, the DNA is TGTGCCAGCAGTGATTTGCGGCAGGGAAGCAAAAACATTCAGTACTTC. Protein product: CASSDLRQGSKNIQYF.

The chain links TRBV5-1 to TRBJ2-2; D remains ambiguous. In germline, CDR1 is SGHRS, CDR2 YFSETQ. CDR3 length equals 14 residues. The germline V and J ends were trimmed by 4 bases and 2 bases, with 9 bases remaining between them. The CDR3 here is CASSMARNTGELFF. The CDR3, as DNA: TGCGCCAGCAGCATGGCAAGAAACACCGGGGAGCTGTTTTTT.

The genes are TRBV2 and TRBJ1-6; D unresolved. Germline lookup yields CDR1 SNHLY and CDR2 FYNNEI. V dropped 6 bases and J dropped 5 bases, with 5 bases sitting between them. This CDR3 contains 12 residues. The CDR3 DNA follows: TGTGCCAGCAGGAAGGATAATTCACCCCTCCACTTT. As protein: CASRKDNSPLHF.

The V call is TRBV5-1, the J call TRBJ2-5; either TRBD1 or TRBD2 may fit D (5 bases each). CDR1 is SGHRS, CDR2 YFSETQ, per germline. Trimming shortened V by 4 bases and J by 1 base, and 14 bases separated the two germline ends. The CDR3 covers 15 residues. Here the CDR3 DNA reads TGCGCCAGCAGCCCCGGGACGGATTTCCAAGAGACCCAGTACTTC. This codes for CASSPGTDFQETQYF.

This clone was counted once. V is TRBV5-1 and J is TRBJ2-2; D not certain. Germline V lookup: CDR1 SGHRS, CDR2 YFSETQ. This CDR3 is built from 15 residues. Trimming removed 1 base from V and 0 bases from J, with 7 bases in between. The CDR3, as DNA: TGCGCCAGCAGCTTGACACATTCGAACACCGGGGAGCTGTTTTTT. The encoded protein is CASSLTHSNTGELFF.

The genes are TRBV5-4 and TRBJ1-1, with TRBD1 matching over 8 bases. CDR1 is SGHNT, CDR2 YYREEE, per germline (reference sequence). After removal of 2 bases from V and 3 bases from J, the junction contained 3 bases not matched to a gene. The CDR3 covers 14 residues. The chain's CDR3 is CASSFPDRDTEAFF. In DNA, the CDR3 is TGTGCCAGCAGCTTTCCGGACAGGGACACTGAAGCTTTCTTT.

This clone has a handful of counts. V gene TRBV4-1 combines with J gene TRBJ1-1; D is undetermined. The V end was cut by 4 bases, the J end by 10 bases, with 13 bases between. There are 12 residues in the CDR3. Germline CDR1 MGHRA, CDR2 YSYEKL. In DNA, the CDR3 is TGCGCCAGCAGCCGGCCCGGGCCCGGAGCTTTCTTT. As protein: CASSRPGPGAFF.

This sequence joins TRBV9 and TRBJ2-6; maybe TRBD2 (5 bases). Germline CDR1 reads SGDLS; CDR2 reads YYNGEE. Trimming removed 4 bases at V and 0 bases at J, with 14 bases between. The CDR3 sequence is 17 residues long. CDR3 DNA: TGTGCCAGCAGCACACCGGGATTCTCCTCTGGGGCCAACGTCCTGACTTTC. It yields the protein CASSTPGFSSGANVLTF.

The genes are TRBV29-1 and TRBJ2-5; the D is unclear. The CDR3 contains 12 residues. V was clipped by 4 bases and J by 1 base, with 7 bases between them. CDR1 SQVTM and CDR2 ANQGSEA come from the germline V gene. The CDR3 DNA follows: TGCAGCGTTGTGGGTACCCAAGAGACCCAGTACTTC. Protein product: CSVVGTQETQYF. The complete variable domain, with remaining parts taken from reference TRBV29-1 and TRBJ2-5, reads SAVISQKPSRDICQRGTSLTIQCQVDSQVTMMFWYRQQPGQSLTLIATANQGSEATYESGFVIDKFPISRPNLTFSTLTVSNMSPEDSSIYLCSVVGTQETQYFGPGTRLLVL.

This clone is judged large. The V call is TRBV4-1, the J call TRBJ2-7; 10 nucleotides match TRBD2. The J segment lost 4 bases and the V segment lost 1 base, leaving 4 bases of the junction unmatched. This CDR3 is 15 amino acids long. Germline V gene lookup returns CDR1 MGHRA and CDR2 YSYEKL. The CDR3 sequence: CASSQASGGAYEQYF. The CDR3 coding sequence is TGCGCCAGCAGCCAAGCTAGCGGGGGAGCTTACGAGCAGTACTTC.

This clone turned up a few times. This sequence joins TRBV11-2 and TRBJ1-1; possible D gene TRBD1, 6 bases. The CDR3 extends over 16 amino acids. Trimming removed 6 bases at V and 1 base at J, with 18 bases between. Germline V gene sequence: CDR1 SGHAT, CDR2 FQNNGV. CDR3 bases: TGTGCCAGCAGTTTACAATTCGGACAGAAGAACACTGAAGCTTTCTTT. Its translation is CASSLQFGQKNTEAFF.

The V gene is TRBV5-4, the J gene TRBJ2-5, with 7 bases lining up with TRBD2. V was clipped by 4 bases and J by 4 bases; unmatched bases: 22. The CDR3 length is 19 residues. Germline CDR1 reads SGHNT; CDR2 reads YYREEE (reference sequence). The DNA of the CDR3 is TGTGCCAGCAGCCCGCATCCGGGGTTAGCGGGTACTTTTTCAGAGACCCAGTACTTC. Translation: CASSPHPGLAGTFSETQYF.

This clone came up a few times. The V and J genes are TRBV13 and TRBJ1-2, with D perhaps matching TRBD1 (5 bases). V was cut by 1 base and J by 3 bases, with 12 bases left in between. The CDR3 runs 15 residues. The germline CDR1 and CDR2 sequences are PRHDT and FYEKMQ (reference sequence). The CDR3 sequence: CASSLEGTDHYGYTF. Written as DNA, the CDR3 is TGTGCCAGCAGCTTAGAGGGGACGGATCACTATGGCTACACCTTC. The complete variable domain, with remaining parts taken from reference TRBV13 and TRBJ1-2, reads AAGVIQSPRHLIKEKRETATLKCYPIPRHDTVYWYQQGPGQDPQFLISFYEKMQSDKGSIPDRFSAQQFSDYHSELNMSSLELGDSALYFCASSLEGTDHYGYTFGSGTRLTVV.

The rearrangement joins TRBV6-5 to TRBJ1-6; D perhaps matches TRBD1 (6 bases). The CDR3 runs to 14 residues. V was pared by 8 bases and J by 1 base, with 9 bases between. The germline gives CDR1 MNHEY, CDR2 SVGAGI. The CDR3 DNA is TGTGCCAGCGGGGGCAGGTCCTATAATTCACCCCTCCACTTT. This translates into CASGGRSYNSPLHF.

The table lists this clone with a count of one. The CDR3 loop is CASSQAAANTEAFF. In DNA, the CDR3 is TGCGCCAGCAGCCAAGCGGCAGCGAACACTGAAGCTTTCTTT. The chain employs TRBV4-1 and TRBJ1-1; D not resolved. V was clipped by 1 base and J by 1 base, with 7 bases between them. Germline V lookup: CDR1 MGHRA, CDR2 YSYEKL. The CDR3 runs to 14 residues.

This chain's CDR3 is CASRIWTIEQYF. The CDR3, as DNA: TGTGCCAGCAGGATTTGGACAATCGAGCAGTACTTC. The genes are TRBV11-3 and TRBJ2-7, with TRBD1 as a possible D gene (5 bases). The CDR3 runs to 12 residues. V was cut by 6 bases and J by 6 bases, with 12 bases left in between. Looked up from germline, CDR1 is SGHNT and CDR2 is YENEEA. Combining the CDR3 with reference TRBV11-3 and TRBJ2-7 gives the whole variable domain EAGVVQSPRYKIIEKKQPVAFWCNPISGHNTLYWYLQNLGQGPELLIRYENEEAVDDSQLPKDRFSAERLKGVDSTLKIQPAELGDSAVYLCASRIWTIEQYFGPGTRLTVT.

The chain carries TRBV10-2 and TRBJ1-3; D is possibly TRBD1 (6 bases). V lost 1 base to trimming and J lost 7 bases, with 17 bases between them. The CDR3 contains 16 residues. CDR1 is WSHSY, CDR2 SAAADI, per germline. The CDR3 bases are TGCGCCAGCAGTGAGTGGCGGGACATATTGGCGAACACCATATATTTT. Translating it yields CASSEWRDILANTIYF.

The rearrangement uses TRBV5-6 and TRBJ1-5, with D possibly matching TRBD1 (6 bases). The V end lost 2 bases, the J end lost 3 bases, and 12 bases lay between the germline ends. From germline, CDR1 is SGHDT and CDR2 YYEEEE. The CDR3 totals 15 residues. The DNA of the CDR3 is TGTGCCAGCAGCTTCTACGGGGACAACAATCAGCCCCAGCATTTT. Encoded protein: CASSFYGDNNQPQHF.

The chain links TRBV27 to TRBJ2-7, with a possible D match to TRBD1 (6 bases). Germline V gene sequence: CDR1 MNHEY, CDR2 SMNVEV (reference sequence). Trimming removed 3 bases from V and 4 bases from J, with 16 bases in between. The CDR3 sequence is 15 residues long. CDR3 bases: TGTGCCAGCAGTTTGCAGGGGACCGCTATTTACGAGCAGTACTTC. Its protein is CASSLQGTAIYEQYF.

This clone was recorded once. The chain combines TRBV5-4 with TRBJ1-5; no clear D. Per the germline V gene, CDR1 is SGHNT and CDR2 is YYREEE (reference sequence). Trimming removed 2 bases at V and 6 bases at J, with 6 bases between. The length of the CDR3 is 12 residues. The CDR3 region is CASSFPGQPQHF. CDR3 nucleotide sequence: TGTGCCAGCAGCTTCCCTGGTCAGCCCCAGCATTTT.

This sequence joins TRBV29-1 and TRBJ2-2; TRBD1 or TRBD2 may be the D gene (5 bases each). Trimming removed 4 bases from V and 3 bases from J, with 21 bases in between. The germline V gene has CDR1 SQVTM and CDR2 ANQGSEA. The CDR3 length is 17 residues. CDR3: CSVVVRRWGSHTGELFF. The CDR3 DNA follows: TGCAGCGTTGTCGTCCGGAGGTGGGGGAGCCACACCGGGGAGCTGTTTTTT.

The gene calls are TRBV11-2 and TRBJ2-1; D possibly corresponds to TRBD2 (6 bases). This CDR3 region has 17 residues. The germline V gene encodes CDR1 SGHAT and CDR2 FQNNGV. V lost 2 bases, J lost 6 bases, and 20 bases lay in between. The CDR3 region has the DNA TGTGCCAGCAGCTTAAGATCCACGGGACTCGCCCGCAATGAGCAGTTCTTC. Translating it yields CASSLRSTGLARNEQFF. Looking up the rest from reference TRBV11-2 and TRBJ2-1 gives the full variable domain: EAGVAQSPRYKIIEKRQSVAFWCNPISGHATLYWYQQILGQGPKLLIQFQNNGVVDDSQLPKDRFSAERLKGVDSTLKIQPAKLEDSAVYLCASSLRSTGLARNEQFFGPGTRLTVL.

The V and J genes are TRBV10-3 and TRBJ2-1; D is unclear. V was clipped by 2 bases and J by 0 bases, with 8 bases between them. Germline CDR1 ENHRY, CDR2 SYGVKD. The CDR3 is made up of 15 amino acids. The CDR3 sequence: CAISEAGSSYNEQFF. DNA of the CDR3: TGTGCCATCAGTGAGGCCGGAAGCTCCTACAATGAGCAGTTCTTC.